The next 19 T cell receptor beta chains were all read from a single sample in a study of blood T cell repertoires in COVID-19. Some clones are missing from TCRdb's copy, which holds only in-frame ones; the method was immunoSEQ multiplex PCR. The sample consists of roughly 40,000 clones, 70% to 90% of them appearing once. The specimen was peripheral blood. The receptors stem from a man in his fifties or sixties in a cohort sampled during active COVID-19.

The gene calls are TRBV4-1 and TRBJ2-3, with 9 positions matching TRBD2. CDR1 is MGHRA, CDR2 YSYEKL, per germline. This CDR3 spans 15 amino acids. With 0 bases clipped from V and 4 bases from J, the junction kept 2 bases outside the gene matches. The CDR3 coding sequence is TGCGCCAGCAGCCAAGAAGGCGGGAGGGCAGATACGCAGTATTTT. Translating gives CASSQEGGRADTQYF.

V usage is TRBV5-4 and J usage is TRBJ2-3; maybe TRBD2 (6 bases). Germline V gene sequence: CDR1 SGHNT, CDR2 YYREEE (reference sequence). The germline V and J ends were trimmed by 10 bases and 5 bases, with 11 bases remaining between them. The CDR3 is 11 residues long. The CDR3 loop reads CAGGGLDTQYF. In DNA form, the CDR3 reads TGTGCCGGAGGAGGGCTAGATACGCAGTATTTT.

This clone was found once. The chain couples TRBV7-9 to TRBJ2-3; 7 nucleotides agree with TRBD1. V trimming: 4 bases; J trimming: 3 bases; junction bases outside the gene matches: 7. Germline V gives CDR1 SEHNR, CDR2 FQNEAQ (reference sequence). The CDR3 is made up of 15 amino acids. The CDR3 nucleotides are TGTGCCAGCAGCTCAATCCTACAGGGGACAGATACGCAGTATTTT. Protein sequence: CASSSILQGTDTQYF. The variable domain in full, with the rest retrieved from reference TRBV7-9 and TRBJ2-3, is DTGVSQNPRHKITKRGQNVTFRCDPISEHNRLYWYRQTLGQGPEFLTYFQNEAQLEKSRLLSDRFSAERPKGSFSTLEIQRTEQGDSAMYLCASSSILQGTDTQYFGPGTRLTVL.

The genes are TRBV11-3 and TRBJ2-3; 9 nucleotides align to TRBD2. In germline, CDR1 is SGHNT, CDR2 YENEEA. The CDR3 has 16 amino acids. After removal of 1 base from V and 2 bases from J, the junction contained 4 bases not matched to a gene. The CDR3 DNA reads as TGTGCCAGCAGCTTAGTAGCGGGGGCCACCACAGATACGCAGTATTTT. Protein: CASSLVAGATTDTQYF. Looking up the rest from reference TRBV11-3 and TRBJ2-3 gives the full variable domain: EAGVVQSPRYKIIEKKQPVAFWCNPISGHNTLYWYLQNLGQGPELLIRYENEEAVDDSQLPKDRFSAERLKGVDSTLKIQPAELGDSAVYLCASSLVAGATTDTQYFGPGTRLTVL.

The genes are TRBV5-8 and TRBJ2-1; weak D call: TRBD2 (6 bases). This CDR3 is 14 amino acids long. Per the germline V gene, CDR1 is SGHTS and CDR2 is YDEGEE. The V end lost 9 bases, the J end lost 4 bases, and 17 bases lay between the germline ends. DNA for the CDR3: TGTGCCACCTCCGGCTGGGGGGTTTACAATGAGCAGTTCTTC. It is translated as CATSGWGVYNEQFF. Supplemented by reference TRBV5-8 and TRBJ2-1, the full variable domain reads EAGVTQSPTHLIKTRGQQATLRCSPISGHTSVYWYQQALGLGLQFLLWYDEGEERNRGNFPPRFSGRQFPNYSSELNVNALELEDSALYLCATSGWGVYNEQFFGPGTRLTVL.

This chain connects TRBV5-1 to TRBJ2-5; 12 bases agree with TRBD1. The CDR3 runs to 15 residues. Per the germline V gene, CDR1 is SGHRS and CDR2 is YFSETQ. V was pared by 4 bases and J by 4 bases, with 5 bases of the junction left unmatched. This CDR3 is CASSHRDRGRETQYF. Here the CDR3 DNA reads TGCGCCAGCAGCCACCGGGACAGGGGGCGAGAGACCCAGTACTTC.

This chain's CDR3 is CASSTGQGNEQYF. In DNA form, the CDR3 reads TGTGCCAGCAGCACGGGACAGGGAAACGAGCAGTACTTC. The chain has TRBV27 and TRBJ2-7; 9 nucleotides agree with TRBD1. Per germline, CDR1 MNHEY and CDR2 SMNVEV (reference sequence). The CDR3 is 13 amino acids. J gave up 5 bases and V 6 bases, and 5 bases lay outside the gene matches.

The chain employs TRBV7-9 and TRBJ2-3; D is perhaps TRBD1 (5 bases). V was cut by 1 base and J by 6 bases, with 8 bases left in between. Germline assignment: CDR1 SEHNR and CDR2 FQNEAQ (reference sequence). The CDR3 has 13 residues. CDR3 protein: CASSLVDMDTQYF. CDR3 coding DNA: TGTGCCAGCAGCTTAGTGGACATGGATACGCAGTATTTT.

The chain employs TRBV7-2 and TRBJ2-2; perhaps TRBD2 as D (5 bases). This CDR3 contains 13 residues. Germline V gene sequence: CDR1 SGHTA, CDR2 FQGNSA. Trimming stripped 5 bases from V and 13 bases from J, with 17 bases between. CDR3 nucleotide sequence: TGTGCCAGCAGCGTGACTACGGCCGCATCGCTGTTTTTT. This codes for CASSVTTAASLFF.

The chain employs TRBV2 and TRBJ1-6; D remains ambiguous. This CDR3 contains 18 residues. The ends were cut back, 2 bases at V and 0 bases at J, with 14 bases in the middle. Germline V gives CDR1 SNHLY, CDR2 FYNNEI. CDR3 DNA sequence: TGTGCCAGCAGTGAAAAGGAAGACGGGAGCTCCTATAATTCACCCCTCCACTTT. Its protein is CASSEKEDGSSYNSPLHF.

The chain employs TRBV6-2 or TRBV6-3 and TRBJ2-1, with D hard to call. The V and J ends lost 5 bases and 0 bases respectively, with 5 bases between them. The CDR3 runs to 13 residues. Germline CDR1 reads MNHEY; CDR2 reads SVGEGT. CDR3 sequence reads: CASSPSSYNEQFF. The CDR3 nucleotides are TGTGCCAGCAGTCCCAGCTCCTACAATGAGCAGTTCTTC.

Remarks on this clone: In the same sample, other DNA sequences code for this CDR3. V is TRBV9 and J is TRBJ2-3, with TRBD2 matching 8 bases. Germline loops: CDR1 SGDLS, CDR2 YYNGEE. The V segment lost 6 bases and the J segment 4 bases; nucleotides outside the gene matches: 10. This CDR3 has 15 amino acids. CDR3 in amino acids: CASTPSGSWADTQYF. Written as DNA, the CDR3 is TGTGCCAGCACTCCAAGCGGGAGTTGGGCAGATACGCAGTATTTT.

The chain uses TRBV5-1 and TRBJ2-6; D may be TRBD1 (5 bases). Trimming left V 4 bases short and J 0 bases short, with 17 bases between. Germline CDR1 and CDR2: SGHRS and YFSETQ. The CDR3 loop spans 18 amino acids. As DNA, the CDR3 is TGCGCCAGCAGCGTAACAGGCCTAGGGCTCTCTGGGGCCAACGTCCTGACTTTC. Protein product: CASSVTGLGLSGANVLTF.

The CDR3 sequence: CAISEDSYEQYV. The DNA for the CDR3 is TGTGCCATCAGTGAGGACAGCTACGAGCAGTACGTC. The chain links TRBV10-3 to TRBJ2-7; D may be TRBD1 (5 bases). Germline assignment: CDR1 ENHRY and CDR2 SYGVKD. This CDR3 comprises 12 residues. V shed 2 bases and J shed 3 bases, with 5 bases lying between them.

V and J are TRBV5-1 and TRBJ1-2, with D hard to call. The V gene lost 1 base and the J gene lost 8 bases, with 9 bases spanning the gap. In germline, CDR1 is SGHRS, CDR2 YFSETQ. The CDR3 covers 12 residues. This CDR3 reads CASSLREEGYTF. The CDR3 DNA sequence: TGCGCCAGCAGCTTGAGGGAGGAAGGCTACACCTTC.

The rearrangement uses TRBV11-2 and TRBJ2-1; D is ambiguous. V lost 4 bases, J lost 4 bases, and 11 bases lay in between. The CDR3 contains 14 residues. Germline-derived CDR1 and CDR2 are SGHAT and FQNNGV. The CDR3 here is CASSSRLLYNEQFF. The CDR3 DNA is TGTGCCAGCAGCTCGAGACTCCTTTACAATGAGCAGTTCTTC.

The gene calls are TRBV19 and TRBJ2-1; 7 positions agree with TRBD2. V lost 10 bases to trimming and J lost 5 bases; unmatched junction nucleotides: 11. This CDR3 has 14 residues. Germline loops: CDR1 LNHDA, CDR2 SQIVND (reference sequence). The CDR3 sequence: CATRESGTHNEQFF. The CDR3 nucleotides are TGTGCCACCCGAGAGAGCGGGACCCACAATGAGCAGTTCTTC.

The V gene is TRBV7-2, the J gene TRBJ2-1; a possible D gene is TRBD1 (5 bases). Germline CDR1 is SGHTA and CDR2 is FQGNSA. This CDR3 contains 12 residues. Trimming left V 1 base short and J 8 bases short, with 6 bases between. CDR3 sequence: CASSLEGDEQFF. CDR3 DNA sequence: TGTGCCAGCAGCTTAGAAGGGGATGAGCAGTTCTTC.

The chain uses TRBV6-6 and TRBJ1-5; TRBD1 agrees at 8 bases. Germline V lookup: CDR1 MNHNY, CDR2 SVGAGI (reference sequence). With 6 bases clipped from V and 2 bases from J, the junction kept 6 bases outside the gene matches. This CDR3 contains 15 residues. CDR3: CASSFGQGGNQPQHF. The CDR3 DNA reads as TGTGCCAGCAGCTTCGGACAGGGAGGCAATCAGCCCCAGCATTTT.